The 17 T cell receptor beta chains in this list originate from one sample, sequenced in a study of T cells in Graves' hyperthyroidism and ophthalmopathy. Amplified regions were TCR beta CDR3 sequences from RNA transcripts. The HTBI set primed first-round TCR CDR3 RT-PCR. TCRdb passed the multiplex PCR reads through MiXCR, listing each CDR3 protein once. The sample lists 650,000 to 750,000 distinct CDR3 sequences; 14% were seen once. The specimen sequenced was blood. These receptors were taken from a woman between 18 and 29 years old with Graves' hyperthyroidism.

The V call is TRBV4-2, the J call TRBJ2-2, with 7 bases that match TRBD1. Trimming cost V 3 bases and J 4 bases; bases outside gene matches: 5. This CDR3 contains 15 residues. Germline V gives CDR1 LGHNA, CDR2 YNFKEQ. This CDR3 reads CASSQETGSTGELFF. CDR3 bases: TGTGCCAGCAGCCAGGAGACAGGGAGCACCGGGGAGCTGTTTTTT.

This clonotype was seen only a few times. This sequence joins TRBV19 and TRBJ1-1; D gene ambiguous. The CDR3 length is 14 residues. Germline V gene data show CDR1 as LNHDA and CDR2 as SQIVND (reference sequence). Deletions cut 1 base from V and 1 base from J, with 7 bases between. The CDR3 protein is CASSIGVTNTEAFF. The CDR3 DNA sequence: TGTGCCAGTAGTATAGGGGTGACGAACACTGAAGCTTTCTTT. The full variable domain, rest sourced from reference TRBV19 and TRBJ1-1, is DGGITQSPKYLFRKEGQNVTLSCEQNLNHDAMYWYRQDPGQGLRLIYYSQIVNDFQKGDIAEGYSVSREKKESFPLTVTSAQKNPTAFYLCASSIGVTNTEAFFGQGTRLTVV.

This clonotype has ten or more counts. This CDR3 reads CASSSVGDNEQFF. CDR3 sequence (DNA): TGTGCCAGCAGCTCGGTTGGGGACAATGAGCAGTTCTTC. This rearrangement joins TRBV7-8 to TRBJ2-1; unclear D gene. Trimming removed 4 bases at V and 5 bases at J, with 9 bases between. The germline gives CDR1 SGHVS, CDR2 FQNEAQ. This CDR3 has 13 residues.

This clonotype appeared a few times. The chain is built from TRBV25-1 and TRBJ1-1; TRBD1 might be the D (5 bases). V lost 7 bases to trimming and J lost 4 bases, with 16 bases between them. CDR1 is MGHDK and CDR2 is SYGVNS in the germline V gene. The CDR3 has 14 residues. DNA for the CDR3: TGTGCCAGCACCCGGGAGGGGAGCCGCACTGAAGCTTTCTTT. Translating gives CASTREGSRTEAFF.

The table lists this clonotype with a few counts. The genes are TRBV6-5 and TRBJ2-7; D is ambiguous. Germline V gene data show CDR1 as MNHEY and CDR2 as SVGAGI. The CDR3 extends over 15 amino acids. The V and J ends lost 2 bases and 0 bases respectively, with 11 bases between them. The CDR3 bases are TGTGCCAGCAGTTACACGGCACAGAGCTCCTACGAGCAGTACTTC. This codes for CASSYTAQSSYEQYF.

This chain uses TRBV5-1 with TRBJ2-5; 9 bases are shared with TRBD2. V gave up 0 bases and J gave up 5 bases; unmatched junction bases: 14. The CDR3 spans 18 residues. CDR1 is SGHRS and CDR2 is YFSETQ in the germline V gene. CDR3 amino acids: CASSLAPVGASGMETQYF. The CDR3 DNA is TGCGCCAGCAGCTTGGCCCCCGTGGGGGCTAGCGGGATGGAGACCCAGTACTTC.

Many counts were recorded for this clonotype. The chain is built from TRBV28 and TRBJ1-2; D unclear. The CDR3 contains 15 residues. Per germline, CDR1 MDHEN and CDR2 SYDVKM. The germline V and J ends were trimmed by 5 bases and 8 bases, with 21 bases remaining between them. The CDR3 is CASSPSSGGLSGYTF. CDR3 coding DNA: TGTGCCAGCAGTCCCTCCTCTGGCGGCTTGTCGGGCTACACCTTC.

The CDR3 DNA sequence: TGTGCCAGCAGCTTAGTTGGCAATAATGAAAAACTGTTTTTT. It yields the protein CASSLVGNNEKLFF. The chain uses TRBV7-9 and TRBJ1-4; D remains ambiguous. The CDR3 totals 14 residues. Trimming took 1 base from V and 4 from J, leaving 7 bases between them. The V gene's germline CDR1 is SEHNR and CDR2 FQNEAQ (reference sequence).

This clonotype was counted ten times or more. J is TRBJ1-1 and V is TRBV5-6; 9 bases agree with TRBD1. V trimming: 3 bases; J trimming: 10 bases; junction bases outside the gene matches: 10. Germline V lookup: CDR1 SGHDT, CDR2 YYEEEE. There are 14 residues in the CDR3. CDR3 loop: CASSWGQGRLGAFF. The CDR3 DNA is TGTGCCAGCAGCTGGGGACAGGGCCGCCTCGGAGCTTTCTTT.

The chain uses TRBV6-1 and TRBJ1-2; D remains unclear. Trimming shortened V by 7 bases and J by 4 bases, and 10 bases separated the two germline ends. CDR1 is MNHNS and CDR2 is SASEGT in the germline V gene. The CDR3 runs 12 residues. The CDR3 nucleotides are TGTGCCAGCATGGGCGGTGGCTATGGCTACACCTTC. Encoded protein: CASMGGGYGYTF.

V and J are TRBV30 and TRBJ2-2, with unresolved D. This CDR3 has 12 amino acids. The germline gives CDR1 GTSNPN, CDR2 SVGIG (reference sequence). V was cut by 3 bases and J by 0 bases, with 2 bases left in between. CDR3 nucleotides: TGTGCCTGGAGCGCGAACACCGGGGAGCTGTTTTTT. Protein: CAWSANTGELFF.

The chain is built from TRBV27 and TRBJ2-4; weak D call: TRBD1 (7 bases). The germline gives CDR1 MNHEY, CDR2 SMNVEV (reference sequence). V lost 3 bases, J lost 3 bases, and 15 bases lay in between. The CDR3 loop spans 16 amino acids. The CDR3 is CASSLEWQGGKNIQYF. For the CDR3, the DNA is TGTGCCAGCAGTTTGGAATGGCAGGGGGGCAAAAACATTCAGTACTTC.

This clonotype occurred a few times. In nucleotides, the CDR3 is TGCAGTGCTAGGCATCCCGGGACTACTTCCTACGAGCAGTACTTC. Translation gives CSARHPGTTSYEQYF. This chain joins TRBV20-1 and TRBJ2-7; TRBD2 agrees at 7 bases. CDR1 and CDR2 from the germline V gene are DFQATT and SNEGSKA (reference sequence). The CDR3 contains 15 residues. Trimming at V came to 3 bases and at J to 1 base, leaving 9 bases not matched to a gene.

To note about this clonotype: A much larger clone lies one base from this, so it may be a read error. The CDR3 DNA sequence: TGCAGTGCTAGAGATCGGGCCCCCCCCTACGAGCAGTTCTTC. Translated, it gives CSARDRAPPYEQFF. The chain links TRBV20-1 to TRBJ2-7, with no clear D. TRBJ2-1 explains the end of the DNA better; the J call may be wrong. The CDR3 runs 14 residues. From germline, CDR1 is DFQATT and CDR2 SNEGSKA (reference sequence).

In this sample, this clonotype turned up many times. The chain has TRBV11-2 and TRBJ2-3, with a tentative D call TRBD1 (6 bases). This CDR3 is built from 16 residues. Trimming took 4 bases from V and 7 from J, leaving 21 bases between them. The germline V gene encodes CDR1 SGHAT and CDR2 FQNNGV. The CDR3 bases are TGTGCCAGCAGCTCGATCAGGGCCACAGGGCCATATACGCAGTATTTT. Amino acids: CASSSIRATGPYTQYF.

The gene calls are TRBV6-1 and TRBJ1-5, with 7 bases identical to TRBD1. V dropped 6 bases and J dropped 4; count of bases not matched to a gene: 9. The CDR3 loop spans 15 amino acids. Germline V CDR1 and CDR2: MNHNS, SASEGT. The CDR3 is CASRAGTALNQPQHF. CDR3 nucleotides: TGTGCCAGCAGAGCCGGGACAGCTCTTAATCAGCCCCAGCATTTT.

This clonotype was detected ten times or more. The rearrangement uses TRBV10-2 and TRBJ1-1; no clear D. There are 15 residues in the CDR3. Trimming took off 7 bases at V and 0 bases at J, with 15 bases between the two ends. The germline CDR1 and CDR2 sequences are WSHSY and SAAADI. The DNA of the CDR3 is TGCGCCAGCACTCGAGGAGAGGTTATGAACACTGAAGCTTTCTTT. Translation: CASTRGEVMNTEAFF.